Shown below are 25 T cell receptor beta chains from a single sample sequenced in a study of T cells after yellow fever vaccination. From the 5' RACE reads, TCRdb called clonotypes with MiXCR, one entry per CDR3 protein. The sample shows more than 90,000 distinct CDR3 sequences, 8.4% of them seen only once. The specimen was CD8+ T cells sorted from PBMCs, collected 45 days after the yellow fever booster vaccination. These receptors were obtained from a man younger than 40 who received the YFV17D yellow fever vaccine.

This clonotype was seen repeatedly, ten times or more. V gene TRBV7-2 combines with J gene TRBJ1-1, with 7 nucleotides matching TRBD1. Germline V gives CDR1 SGHTA, CDR2 FQGNSA. Trimming removed 0 bases from V and 5 bases from J; junction bases left unmatched: 12. The CDR3 runs to 17 residues. The chain's CDR3 is CASSLATGFISSTEAFF. In DNA, the CDR3 is TGTGCCAGCAGCTTAGCGACAGGGTTTATCTCTAGTACTGAAGCTTTCTTT.

A few counts support this clonotype. The chain is built from TRBV5-8 and TRBJ1-3; D gene uncertain. Germline V lookup: CDR1 SGHTS, CDR2 YDEGEE. The CDR3 consists of 12 residues. Trimming stripped 5 bases from V and 7 bases from J, with 10 bases between. CDR3 in DNA: TGTGCCAGCAGTATACAGCTGAACACCATATATTTT. Its translation is CASSIQLNTIYF.

This clonotype was counted between two and nine times. CDR3 in amino acids: CASSLRDHSWDEQYF. CDR3 sequence (DNA): TGTGCCAGCAGCTTAAGGGACCACTCTTGGGACGAGCAGTACTTC. The gene calls are TRBV7-2 and TRBJ2-7, with D possibly called TRBD1 or TRBD2 (5 bases each). V lost 2 bases, J lost 5 bases, and 16 bases lay in between. In germline, CDR1 is SGHTA, CDR2 FQGNSA. The CDR3 length is 15 residues. Combining the CDR3 with reference TRBV7-2 and TRBJ2-7 gives the whole variable domain GAGVSQSPSNKVTEKGKDVELRCDPISGHTALYWYRQSLGQGLEFLIYFQGNSAPDKSGLPSDRFSAERTGGSVSTLTIQRTQQEDSAVYLCASSLRDHSWDEQYFGPGTRLTVT.

In this sample, this clonotype turned up many times. This chain joins TRBV27 and TRBJ2-7, with D uncertain. Per germline, CDR1 MNHEY and CDR2 SMNVEV (reference sequence). The length of the CDR3 is 14 residues. V was cut by 5 bases and J by 3 bases, with 14 bases left in between. Here the CDR3 DNA reads TGTGCCAGCAGTCCCCCGTGGAGTGTCTACGAGCAGTACTTC. This translates into CASSPPWSVYEQYF.

This clonotype was observed a handful of times. This chain uses TRBV27 with TRBJ2-1, with D tentatively TRBD1 (6 bases). The CDR3 contains 13 residues. Trimming pared 8 bases from V and 5 bases from J, leaving 13 bases between. Germline CDR1 MNHEY, CDR2 SMNVEV (reference sequence). The CDR3 nucleotides read TGTGCCAGCCAAAACAGGGTTGACAATGAGCAGTTCTTC. Translated: CASQNRVDNEQFF.

This clonotype was seen at least ten times. The J gene is TRBJ2-7, the V gene TRBV7-9; D is possibly TRBD2 (6 bases). Trimming took off 5 bases at V and 5 bases at J, with 19 bases between the two ends. Germline V gives CDR1 SEHNR, CDR2 FQNEAQ (reference sequence). The length of the CDR3 is 15 residues. In DNA form, the CDR3 reads TGTGCCAGCAGCCCAGAGGGGACTCCTCTCCACGAGCAGTACTTC. This encodes CASSPEGTPLHEQYF.

This clonotype was counted ten times or more. This chain joins TRBV7-6 and TRBJ2-1, with 8 bases lining up with TRBD2. The V gene end was trimmed by 2 bases and the J gene end by 9 bases; junction bases not matched to a gene: 12. Germline CDR1 reads SGHVS; CDR2 reads FNYEAQ. The CDR3 length is 16 residues. CDR3 DNA: TGTGCCAGCAGCTTATCCGGGAGGGCACTAAGTGGTGAGCAGTTCTTC. Amino acids: CASSLSGRALSGEQFF.

This clonotype was seen more than once but under ten times. V and J are TRBV6-5 and TRBJ2-1; D is perhaps TRBD2 (6 bases). Trimming removed 2 bases at V and 10 bases at J, with 18 bases between. CDR1 MNHEY and CDR2 SVGAGI come from the germline V gene. The CDR3 has 15 amino acids. CDR3 coding DNA: TGTGCCAGCAGTTACCCCGGAGGGCCCTCTGGAGAGCAGTTCTTC. It translates to CASSYPGGPSGEQFF.

The sample holds many counts of this clonotype. V gene TRBV28 combines with J gene TRBJ2-1; D perhaps matches TRBD1 (6 bases). Germline assignment: CDR1 MDHEN and CDR2 SYDVKM. There are 15 residues in the CDR3. V lost 4 bases, J lost 1 base, and 11 bases lay in between. In DNA, the CDR3 is TGTGCCAGCAGTTCCAGGGGTGTTTCCTACAATGAGCAGTTCTTC. This sequence encodes CASSSRGVSYNEQFF.

This clonotype has at least ten counts. The chain uses TRBV29-1 and TRBJ2-1; 9 bases are shared with TRBD2. This CDR3 contains 13 residues. V lost 8 bases and J lost 8; bases outside the gene matches: 10. CDR1 is SQVTM and CDR2 is ANQGSEA in the germline V gene. The CDR3 is CSILAGSADEQFF. The CDR3 bases are TGCAGCATCCTAGCGGGAAGTGCTGATGAGCAGTTCTTC.

This clonotype was counted a few times. V and J are TRBV7-9 and TRBJ2-7; D is perhaps TRBD1 (5 bases). The CDR3 extends over 14 amino acids. The germline V gene encodes CDR1 SEHNR and CDR2 FQNEAQ (reference sequence). V was cut by 6 bases and J by 2 bases, with 14 bases left in between. CDR3 bases: TGTGCCAGCAGTACCGTGACAGTACCCTACGAGCAGTACTTC. Its translation: CASSTVTVPYEQYF. Using reference TRBV7-9 and TRBJ2-7 for the parts outside the CDR3, the full variable domain is DTGVSQNPRHKITKRGQNVTFRCDPISEHNRLYWYRQTLGQGPEFLTYFQNEAQLEKSRLLSDRFSAERPKGSFSTLEIQRTEQGDSAMYLCASSTVTVPYEQYFGPGTRLTVT.

This clonotype was recorded many times. The V call is TRBV5-6, the J call TRBJ2-3; 10 nucleotides agree with TRBD2. Germline values: CDR1 SGHDT, CDR2 YYEEEE. The CDR3 loop spans 14 amino acids. J gave up 9 bases and V 4 bases, and 8 bases lay outside the gene matches. The CDR3 DNA follows: TGTGCCAGCAGCGACCCCGGGACTAGCGTAACGCAGTATTTT. This encodes CASSDPGTSVTQYF.

V is TRBV4-3 and J is TRBJ2-5; D is possibly TRBD1 (6 bases). The CDR3 covers 18 residues. Trimming removed 0 bases at V and 2 bases at J, with 19 bases between. Germline CDR1 LGHNA, CDR2 YSLEER. The CDR3 DNA follows: TGCGCCAGCAGCCAAGAATACAACCTTGGACAGCTTCAAGAGACCCAGTACTTC. It translates to CASSQEYNLGQLQETQYF.

This clonotype was found many times. The rearrangement links TRBV5-1 to TRBJ2-7; a possible D gene is TRBD2 (5 bases). Germline CDR1 SGHRS, CDR2 YFSETQ. Trimming stripped 0 bases from V and 6 bases from J, with 10 bases between. The CDR3 is 13 amino acids. The CDR3 DNA is TGCGCCAGCAGCTTGGAATCGGGATCCGAGCAGTACTTC. Amino acid sequence: CASSLESGSEQYF. The variable domain in full, completed from reference TRBV5-1 and TRBJ2-7, reads KAGVTQTPRYLIKTRGQQVTLSCSPISGHRSVSWYQQTPGQGLQFLFEYFSETQRNKGNFPGRFSGRQFSNSRSEMNVSTLELGDSALYLCASSLESGSEQYFGPGTRLTVT.

V gene TRBV5-1 combines with J gene TRBJ2-1; 11 nucleotides agree with TRBD2. The CDR3 has 16 residues. Unmatched junction bases numbered 8, after V lost 4 bases and J lost 5 bases. Germline CDR1 SGHRS, CDR2 YFSETQ. CDR3 sequence reads: CASSPGTSGVDNEQFF. As DNA, the CDR3 is TGCGCCAGCAGCCCAGGGACTAGCGGAGTAGACAATGAGCAGTTCTTC.

This clonotype was seen at least ten times. V usage is TRBV5-6 and J usage is TRBJ2-2; perhaps TRBD1 as D (6 bases). Germline V gene data show CDR1 as SGHDT and CDR2 as YYEEEE. Deletions cut 6 bases from V and 0 bases from J, with 12 bases between. The CDR3 contains 15 residues. The CDR3 spells CASNSGDTNTGELFF. The CDR3, as DNA: TGTGCCAGCAACTCAGGGGATACGAACACCGGGGAGCTGTTTTTT.

This clonotype was detected many times. The chain combines TRBV7-6 with TRBJ1-1; D unresolved. Germline-derived CDR1 and CDR2 are SGHVS and FNYEAQ. The CDR3 contains 13 residues. V lost 0 bases and J 3 bases, leaving 5 bases between the germline ends. CDR3 in DNA: TGTGCCAGCAGCTTAGCAGCGCACACTGAAGCTTTCTTT. Translating gives CASSLAAHTEAFF.

This clonotype was found a few times. A much larger clone sits a single nucleotide away, making a read error possible. The rearrangement uses TRBV3-1 and TRBJ2-5; D may be TRBD2 (6 bases). The germline V gene encodes CDR1 LGHDT and CDR2 YNNKEL (reference sequence). This CDR3 is 15 amino acids long. CDR3 bases: TGTGCCAGCATCCAAGATTGGGAGGCCCAAGAGACCCAGTACTTC. It translates to CASIQDWEAQETQYF.

The sample holds many counts of this clonotype. This chain connects TRBV12-3 or TRBV12-4 to TRBJ1-2; D possibly corresponds to TRBD1 (5 bases). The CDR3 runs 14 residues. Trimming pared 7 bases from V and 3 bases from J, leaving 15 bases between. The CDR3 is CASTLPGVDYGYTF. CDR3 bases: TGTGCCAGCACTCTTCCGGGGGTCGACTATGGCTACACCTTC.

Ten or more counts support this clonotype. The gene calls are TRBV6-5 and TRBJ2-7; 7 nucleotides line up with TRBD1. Germline V lookup: CDR1 MNHEY, CDR2 SVGAGI. The junction had 7 bases not matched to a gene; V was cut back by 2 bases and J by 3 bases. This CDR3 contains 15 residues. The chain's CDR3 is CASSYHSGTDYEQYF. CDR3 in DNA: TGTGCCAGCAGTTACCACTCCGGGACAGACTACGAGCAGTACTTC.

This clonotype was seen at least ten times. An end of the junction differs from the germline gene, which may be a read error. The V gene is TRBV5-1, the J gene TRBJ2-1; 7 nucleotides agree with TRBD2. This CDR3 region has 14 residues. The V gene's germline CDR1 is SGHRS and CDR2 YFSETQ. The CDR3: CTSRILADYNEQFF. DNA of the CDR3: TGCACCAGCAGAATCCTAGCGGATTACAATGAGCAGTTCTTC.

With regard to this clonotype: One base away lies a much larger clone, so this may be a sequencing read error. The rearrangement links TRBV29-1 to TRBJ1-2; 8 nucleotides align to TRBD1. The V gene end was trimmed by 1 base and the J gene end by 8 bases; junction bases not matched to a gene: 9. CDR1 and CDR2 from the germline V gene are SQVTM and ANQGSEA. There are 14 residues in the CDR3. The CDR3 nucleotides read TGCAGCGTTGAAGGTCCAGGGGGCTGCGAAGGCTACACCTTC. Translating it yields CSVEGPGGCEGYTF.

This clonotype was counted ten times or more. The rearrangement joins TRBV12-3 or TRBV12-4 to TRBJ2-5, with D maybe TRBD2 (5 bases). The CDR3 is 14 residues long. V lost 3 bases to trimming and J lost 4 bases, with 12 bases between them. The CDR3 DNA is TGTGCCAGCAGTTTCTTCGCGGGTGGAGAGACCCAGTACTTC. Translated: CASSFFAGGETQYF.

Many counts were recorded for this clonotype. The chain carries TRBV5-6 and TRBJ2-3, with TRBD2 identical over 7 bases. With V trimmed by 4 bases and J by 2 bases, 10 bases remained unmatched. This CDR3 spans 16 amino acids. Germline values: CDR1 SGHDT, CDR2 YYEEEE. For the CDR3, the DNA is TGTGCCAGCAGCCCACCCGGGACTACATACACAGATACGCAGTATTTT. It yields the protein CASSPPGTTYTDTQYF. The whole variable domain, remainder taken from reference TRBV5-6 and TRBJ2-3, is DAGVTQSPTHLIKTRGQQVTLRCSPKSGHDTVSWYQQALGQGPQFIFQYYEEEERQRGNFPDRFSGHQFPNYSSELNVNALLLGDSALYLCASSPPGTTYTDTQYFGPGTRLTVL.

This clonotype appeared many times. The rearrangement links TRBV21-1 to TRBJ1-6. TRBV21-1 is tagged as a pseudogene. The CDR3 sequence is 16 residues long. The CDR3 coding sequence is TGTGCCAGCAGCGGGCCCCGGGACTCCTATAATTCACCCCTCCACTTT. Protein sequence: CASSGPRDSYNSPLHF.